These 17 T cell receptor beta chains originate from one sample sequenced in a study of blood T cells in healthy people across ages. A sample-barcoded 5' primer and a J-beta primer mix were used in a second PCR of about 6 to 11 cycles. From the 5' RACE reads, TCRdb called clonotypes with MiXCR, one entry per CDR3 protein. Counted here are about 1,600,000 distinct CDR3 sequences, approximately 38% occurring once; the ten biggest clones make up around 8%. Sequenced input: blood. All receptors derive from a woman younger than 35 in good health.

This chain's CDR3 is CASSVNEARASYNEQFF. In DNA, the CDR3 is TGTGCCAGCAGCGTCAATGAGGCGAGGGCCTCCTACAATGAGCAGTTCTTC. The chain links TRBV2 to TRBJ2-1; tentatively, D is TRBD2 (5 bases). The CDR3 contains 17 residues. V was clipped by 6 bases and J by 0 bases, with 18 bases between them. Germline CDR1 and CDR2: SNHLY and FYNNEI.

V is TRBV9 and J is TRBJ2-1; a possible D gene is TRBD2 (5 bases). Germline lookup yields CDR1 SGDLS and CDR2 YYNGEE. The CDR3 totals 13 residues. Trimming removed 1 base from V and 9 bases from J, with 11 bases in between. CDR3 in DNA: TGTGCCAGCAGCGTATTCCAAAGCGGTGAGCAGTTCTTC. It is translated as CASSVFQSGEQFF. The full variable domain, its missing parts supplied by reference TRBV9 and TRBJ2-1, is DSGVTQTPKHLITATGQRVTLRCSPRSGDLSVYWYQQSLDQGLQFLIQYYNGEERAKGNILERFSAQQFPDLHSELNLSSLELGDSALYFCASSVFQSGEQFFGPGTRLTVL.

The J gene is TRBJ2-5, the V gene TRBV29-1, with D perhaps matching TRBD1 (5 bases). With 4 bases removed from V and 3 bases from J, the gap between germline ends came to 9 bases. Germline lookup yields CDR1 SQVTM and CDR2 ANQGSEA. This CDR3 is built from 12 residues. The CDR3 sequence is CSVGQLKETQYF. As DNA, the CDR3 is TGCAGCGTTGGACAGTTAAAAGAGACCCAGTACTTC. Together with reference TRBV29-1 and TRBJ2-5, the CDR3 gives the full variable domain: SAVISQKPSRDICQRGTSLTIQCQVDSQVTMMFWYRQQPGQSLTLIATANQGSEATYESGFVIDKFPISRPNLTFSTLTVSNMSPEDSSIYLCSVGQLKETQYFGPGTRLLVL.

V usage is TRBV5-1 and J usage is TRBJ2-1; weak D call: TRBD1 (6 bases). Per germline, CDR1 SGHRS and CDR2 YFSETQ. With 4 bases removed from V and 9 bases from J, the gap between germline ends came to 14 bases. The CDR3 extends over 13 amino acids. CDR3 nucleotides: TGCGCCAGCAGCGAACAACAGGGCGGTGAGCAGTTCTTC. This sequence encodes CASSEQQGGEQFF.

This clonotype was counted at least ten times. The rearrangement joins TRBV20-1 to TRBJ2-7; 7 bases are a match to TRBD2. The germline V gene encodes CDR1 DFQATT and CDR2 SNEGSKA (reference sequence). The length of the CDR3 is 12 residues. J lost 3 bases, V lost 5 bases, and 4 bases had no gene match. CDR3 bases: TGCAGTGCTGGGTCGGGGGGCTACGAGCAGTACTTC. It yields the protein CSAGSGGYEQYF.

The chain is built from TRBV4-2 and TRBJ2-7, with D tentatively TRBD1 (6 bases). This CDR3 has 13 residues. Germline V lookup: CDR1 LGHNA, CDR2 YNFKEQ. V lost 4 bases, J lost 3 bases, and 10 bases lay in between. CDR3 coding DNA: TGTGCCAGCAGCCGGGGGCAGCGCTACGAGCAGTACTTC. Translated: CASSRGQRYEQYF.

There are a few counts of this clonotype. V is TRBV6-2 or TRBV6-3 and J is TRBJ1-1, with D tentatively TRBD1 (5 bases). V shed 2 bases and J shed 6 bases, with 13 bases lying between them. The CDR3 runs to 14 residues. Per germline, CDR1 MNHEY and CDR2 SVGEGT. This CDR3 reads CASSYRPPGAEAFF. Written as DNA, the CDR3 is TGTGCCAGCAGTTACCGTCCCCCGGGGGCTGAAGCTTTCTTT.

The CDR3 loop reads CASLTSTYEQYF. The CDR3 coding sequence is TGTGCCAGCCTGACTAGCACCTACGAGCAGTACTTC. The chain links TRBV6-1 to TRBJ2-7; 7 bases align to TRBD2. Looked up from germline, CDR1 is MNHNS and CDR2 is SASEGT. CDR3 length: 12 amino acids. The ends lost 8 bases at V and 2 bases at J; junction bases unmatched: 3.

This clonotype was counted only a few times. V usage is TRBV29-1 and J usage is TRBJ1-2; possibly TRBD1 for D (6 bases). This CDR3 comprises 11 residues. Germline V gives CDR1 SQVTM, CDR2 ANQGSEA. V was clipped by 6 bases and J by 6 bases, with 11 bases between them. CDR3 residues: CSVEQGDGYTF. The CDR3 DNA sequence: TGCAGCGTGGAACAGGGAGATGGCTACACCTTC.

In the case of this clonotype: A clone one base away is much larger, so this may be a read error. This chain connects TRBV18 to TRBJ2-3, with a weak D call TRBD1 (7 bases). From germline, CDR1 is KGHSH and CDR2 LQKENI. Trimming stripped 2 bases from V and 2 bases from J, with 14 bases between. The CDR3 is made up of 16 amino acids. This CDR3 reads CASSPAGGQSTDTQYF. The CDR3 nucleotides read TGTGCCAGCTCACCAGCAGGGGGGCAATCCACAGATACGCAGTATTTT. Drawing the rest from reference TRBV18 and TRBJ2-3, the complete variable domain is NAGVMQNPRHLVRRRGQEARLRCSPMKGHSHVYWYRQLPEEGLKFMVYLQKENIIDESGMPKERFSAEFPKEGPSILRIQQVVRGDSAAYFCASSPAGGQSTDTQYFGPGTRLTVL.

V gene TRBV6-1 combines with J gene TRBJ2-7, with TRBD2 matching 10 bases. CDR1 MNHNS and CDR2 SASEGT come from the germline V gene. The J segment lost 2 bases and the V segment lost 6 bases, leaving 10 bases of the junction unmatched. This CDR3 is built from 16 residues. This CDR3 reads CASRTALAGTAYEQYF. The CDR3 nucleotides read TGTGCCAGCAGAACAGCACTAGCGGGGACGGCCTACGAGCAGTACTTC.

This clonotype came up a few times. The chain is built from TRBV2 and TRBJ2-1, with 14 bases aligning to TRBD2. CDR1 is SNHLY, CDR2 FYNNEI, per germline. The J segment lost 8 bases and the V segment lost 5 bases, leaving 11 bases of the junction unmatched. The CDR3 sequence is 17 residues long. CDR3 loop: CASSPHRTSGRRYEQFF. In DNA form, the CDR3 reads TGTGCCAGCAGTCCCCACCGGACTAGCGGGAGGAGGTATGAGCAGTTCTTC.

Concerning this clonotype itself: One end of the junction fails to match germline, which may point to a read error. The J gene is TRBJ2-1, the V gene TRBV11-2; D call uncertain. This CDR3 is built from 11 residues. Germline V gene lookup returns CDR1 SGHAT and CDR2 FQNNGV. The CDR3 sequence is CTSSLQYEQFF. DNA for the CDR3: TGTACCAGCAGCTTGCAGTATGAGCAGTTCTTC.

This clonotype appeared a few times. The genes are TRBV6-1 and TRBJ2-7; no clear D. V was clipped by 8 bases and J by 4 bases, with 9 bases between them. CDR1 is MNHNS and CDR2 is SASEGT in the germline V gene. The CDR3 length is 11 residues. The CDR3 coding sequence is TGTGCCAGCGGTAACTTATACGAGCAGTACTTC. This sequence encodes CASGNLYEQYF.

This clonotype was observed a few times. The CDR3, as DNA: TGTGCCAGCACCAGGGCAGAAAAAGAGACCCAGTACTTC. This sequence encodes CASTRAEKETQYF. The genes are TRBV2 and TRBJ2-5; perhaps TRBD1 as D (5 bases). V lost 7 bases and J lost 3, with 12 bases in between. The CDR3 runs 13 residues. The V gene's germline CDR1 is SNHLY and CDR2 FYNNEI.

The chain employs TRBV10-3 and TRBJ2-1; D gene uncertain. The CDR3 runs to 12 residues. Between the trimmed V and J ends, which lost 7 bases and 4 bases, there was a span of 8 bases. From germline, CDR1 is ENHRY and CDR2 SYGVKD. The CDR3 reads CAITGRYNEQFF. CDR3 coding DNA: TGTGCCATCACCGGACGTTACAATGAGCAGTTCTTC.

The V and J genes are TRBV12-3 or TRBV12-4 and TRBJ1-5, with D perhaps matching TRBD1 (5 bases). Trimming stripped 6 bases from V and 2 bases from J, with 23 bases between. This CDR3 contains 18 residues. Here the CDR3 DNA reads TGTGCCAGCAGAAGGGGAGGGAAGGGTGCGTCGGGCAATCAGCCCCAGCATTTT. Amino acid sequence: CASRRGGKGASGNQPQHF.